The present T cell receptor (beta chain) was sequenced within a study of CD8 T cells in Susac syndrome. General study findings and limits: The relatively small number of individuals in the TCR sequencing and HLA analysis was acknowledged by the study.

V gave up 5 bases and J gave up 9 bases; unmatched junction bases: 10. The CDR3 runs 16 residues. From germline, CDR1 is SGHAT and CDR2 FQDESV (reference sequence). Random-hexamer reverse transcription was applied to roughly 0.5 to 1 ug RNA. TCR beta CDR3 was amplified by immunoSEQ covering 54 Vbeta and 13 Jbeta. MiXCR was run by TCRdb on the immunoSEQ multiplex PCR reads, yielding one entry per CDR3 protein. The sample yields a few hundred thousand distinct CDR3 sequences, 92% seen once. CD8+ and CD4+ blood T cells underwent TCR beta sequencing. Control patients had untreated stable or active relapsing-remitting multiple sclerosis by revised McDonald criteria. This clonotype was picked up one time. No antigen is known for it.

The chain has TRBV11-1 and TRBJ2-1, with TRBD2 matching 13 bases. The specimen sequenced was CD4+ T cells from PBMCs. The TCR was taken from a human donor with multiple sclerosis. The DNA of the CDR3 is TGTGCCAGCAGCCATTTCGGGACTAGCGGGATGAGTGAGCAGTTCTTC. Residues: CASSHFGTSGMSEQFF.